The 5 T cell receptor beta chains below were found in one sample sequenced in a study of cytomegalovirus exposure and HLA in healthy donors. 13 Jbeta primers and 60 Vbeta primers were used for the PCR. Produced via immunoSEQ multiplex PCR; TCRdb's table is partial and in-frame only. Of about 47,000 clones in the sample, 65% to 80% were seen once. Input material: PBMCs. These receptors originate from a man aged 30-40 years in good health and CMV-seronegative.

The rearrangement links TRBV11-2 to TRBJ2-1; TRBD2 is a possible D gene (6 bases). V shed 4 bases and J shed 6 bases, with 13 bases lying between them. The V gene's germline CDR1 is SGHAT and CDR2 FQNNGV. There are 14 residues in the CDR3. The CDR3 sequence is CASSSRLVGNEQFF. The CDR3 nucleotides read TGTGCCAGCAGCTCCAGACTAGTCGGCAATGAGCAGTTCTTC. The variable domain in full, completed from reference TRBV11-2 and TRBJ2-1, reads EAGVAQSPRYKIIEKRQSVAFWCNPISGHATLYWYQQILGQGPKLLIQFQNNGVVDDSQLPKDRFSAERLKGVDSTLKIQPAKLEDSAVYLCASSSRLVGNEQFFGPGTRLTVL.

A remark on this clone: An end of the junction differs from the germline gene, which may be a read error. The chain is built from TRBV2 and TRBJ1-1; maybe TRBD1 (6 bases). Germline CDR1 is SNHLY and CDR2 is FYNNEI. This CDR3 spans 17 amino acids. The CDR3 DNA sequence: TGTGCCAGCAATGAAGGTGCCCTTGGGGGGGCGGTCACTGAAGCTTTCTTT. This encodes CASNEGALGGAVTEAFF. Supplemented by reference TRBV2 and TRBJ1-1, the full variable domain reads EPEVTQTPSHQVTQMGQEVILRCVPISNHLYFYWYRQILGQKVEFLVSFYNNEISEKSEIFDDQFSVERPDGSNFTLKIRSTKLEDSAMYFCASNEGALGGAVTEAFFGQGTRLTVV.

CDR3 in amino acids: CSVGALAGVPDTQYF. In DNA form, the CDR3 reads TGCAGCGTTGGGGCGCTAGCGGGAGTACCAGATACGCAGTATTTT. The rearrangement links TRBV29-1 to TRBJ2-3; TRBD2 agrees at 10 bases. The CDR3 consists of 15 residues. V lost 4 bases to trimming and J lost 4 bases; unmatched junction nucleotides: 8. Looked up from germline, CDR1 is SQVTM and CDR2 is ANQGSEA.

V gene TRBV18 combines with J gene TRBJ2-5; possibly TRBD2 for D (5 bases). From germline, CDR1 is KGHSH and CDR2 LQKENI. V was trimmed by 2 bases and J by 2 bases, leaving 9 bases between them. This CDR3 has 14 residues. CDR3 nucleotides: TGTGCCAGCTCACCAACTCGGGGTCAAGAGACCCAGTACTTC. As protein: CASSPTRGQETQYF. The full variable domain, with the rest looked up from reference TRBV18 and TRBJ2-5, is NAGVMQNPRHLVRRRGQEARLRCSPMKGHSHVYWYRQLPEEGLKFMVYLQKENIIDESGMPKERFSAEFPKEGPSILRIQQVVRGDSAAYFCASSPTRGQETQYFGPGTRLLVL.

CDR3 coding DNA: TGTGCCAGCAGTGCGATCGGACAGGGACATGGCTACACCTTC. Translated: CASSAIGQGHGYTF. V and J are TRBV6-5 and TRBJ1-2; 8 bases map to TRBD1. CDR3 size: 14 residues. The V gene's germline CDR1 is MNHEY and CDR2 SVGAGI. V lost 5 bases to trimming and J lost 6 bases; unmatched junction nucleotides: 8.